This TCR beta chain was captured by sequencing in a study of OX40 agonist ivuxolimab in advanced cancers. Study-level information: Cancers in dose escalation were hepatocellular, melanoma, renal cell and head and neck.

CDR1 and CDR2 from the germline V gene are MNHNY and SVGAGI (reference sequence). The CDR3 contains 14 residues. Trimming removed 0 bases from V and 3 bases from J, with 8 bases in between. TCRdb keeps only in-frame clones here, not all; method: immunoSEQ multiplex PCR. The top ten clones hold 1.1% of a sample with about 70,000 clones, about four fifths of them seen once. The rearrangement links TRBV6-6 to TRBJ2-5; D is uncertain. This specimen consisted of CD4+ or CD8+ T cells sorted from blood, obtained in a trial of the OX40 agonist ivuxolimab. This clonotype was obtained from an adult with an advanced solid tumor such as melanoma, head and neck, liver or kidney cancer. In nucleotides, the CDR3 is TGTGCCAGCAGTTACTCGAGAGGCAAAGAGACCCAGTACTTC. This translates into CASSYSRGKETQYF.